This T cell receptor (beta chain) was sequenced in a study of blood T cell repertoires in COVID-19. Study summary: PBMCs, B-cell-depleted T cells, or T cells were the source of the cDNA or gDNA that made up the material.

This CDR3 contains 16 residues. Trimming took 2 bases from V and 3 from J; bases not matched to a gene: 9. Germline V lookup: CDR1 MNHNS, CDR2 SASEGT. Original analysis: Amplified reference gene primers provided the basis for estimating nucleated cell counts. Sequencing used immunoSEQ multiplex PCR; TCRdb keeps in-frame clones, though not all of them. D and trimming were read from the DNA, whereas the V and J calls and clone size are those reported in that table. The sample records around 130,000 clones, around 77% being singletons. J is TRBJ2-7 and V is TRBV6-1, with TRBD2 matching 8 bases. Material: peripheral blood. This sequence originates from a human donor in a cohort sampled during active COVID-19. CDR3 region: CASSEWGGGNFYEQYF. The CDR3 DNA is TGTGCCAGCAGTGAATGGGGCGGGGGGAATTTCTACGAGCAGTACTTC.